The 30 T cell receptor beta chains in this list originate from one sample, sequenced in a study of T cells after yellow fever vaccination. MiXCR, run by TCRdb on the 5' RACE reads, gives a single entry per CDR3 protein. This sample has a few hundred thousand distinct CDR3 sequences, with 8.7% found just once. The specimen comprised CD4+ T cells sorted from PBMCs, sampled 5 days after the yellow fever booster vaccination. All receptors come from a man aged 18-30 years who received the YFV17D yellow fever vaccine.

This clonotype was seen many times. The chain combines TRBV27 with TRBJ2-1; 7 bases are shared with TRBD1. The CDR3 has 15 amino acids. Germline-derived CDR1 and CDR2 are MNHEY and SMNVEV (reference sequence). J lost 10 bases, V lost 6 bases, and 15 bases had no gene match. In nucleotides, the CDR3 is TGTGCCAGCAGCCCACAGGGGCTTAGCTTACGCGAGCAGTTCTTC. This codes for CASSPQGLSLREQFF.

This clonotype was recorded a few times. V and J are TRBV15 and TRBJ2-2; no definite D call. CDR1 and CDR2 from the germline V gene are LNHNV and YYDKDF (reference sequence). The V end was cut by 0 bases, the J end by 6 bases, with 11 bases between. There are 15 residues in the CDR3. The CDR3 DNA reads TGTGCCACCAGCAGAGACTGGCCCCAGGCCGGGGAGCTGTTTTTT. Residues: CATSRDWPQAGELFF.

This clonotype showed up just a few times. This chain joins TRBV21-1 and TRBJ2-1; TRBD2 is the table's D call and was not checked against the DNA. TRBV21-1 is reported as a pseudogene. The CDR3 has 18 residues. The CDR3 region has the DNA TGTGCCAGCAGCAAGCGGTTTTGCGGTCCTAGCTCCAATGGTGAGCAGTTCTTC. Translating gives CASSKRFCGPSSNGEQFF.

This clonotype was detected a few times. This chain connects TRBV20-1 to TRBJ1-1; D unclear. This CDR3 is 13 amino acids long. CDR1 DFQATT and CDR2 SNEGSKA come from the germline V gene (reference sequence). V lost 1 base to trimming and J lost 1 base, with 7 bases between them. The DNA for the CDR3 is TGCAGTGCTAGAGGGGGTAAGAACACTGAAGCTTTCTTT. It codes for CSARGGKNTEAFF.

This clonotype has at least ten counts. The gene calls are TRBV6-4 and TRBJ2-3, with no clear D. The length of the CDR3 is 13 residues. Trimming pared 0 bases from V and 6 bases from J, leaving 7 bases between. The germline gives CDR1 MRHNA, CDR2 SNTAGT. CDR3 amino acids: CASSDSLADTQYF. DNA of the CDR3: TGTGCCAGCAGTGACTCATTGGCGGATACGCAGTATTTT.

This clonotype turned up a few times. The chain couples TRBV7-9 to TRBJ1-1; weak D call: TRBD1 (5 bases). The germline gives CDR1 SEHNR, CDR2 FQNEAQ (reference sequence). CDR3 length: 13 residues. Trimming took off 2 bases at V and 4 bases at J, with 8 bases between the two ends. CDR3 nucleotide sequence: TGTGCCAGCAGCTTAAACGGGGGCACTGAAGCTTTCTTT. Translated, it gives CASSLNGGTEAFF. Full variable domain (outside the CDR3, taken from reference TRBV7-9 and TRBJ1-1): DTGVSQNPRHKITKRGQNVTFRCDPISEHNRLYWYRQTLGQGPEFLTYFQNEAQLEKSRLLSDRFSAERPKGSFSTLEIQRTEQGDSAMYLCASSLNGGTEAFFGQGTRLTVV.

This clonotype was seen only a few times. In DNA form, the CDR3 reads TGTGCCAGCAGAAACCCAGGGGGCTCTGGGGAGCTGTTTTTT. Its translation is CASRNPGGSGELFF. This chain links TRBV2 with TRBJ2-2, with 8 bases matching TRBD1. The CDR3 sequence is 14 residues long. J was trimmed by 8 bases and V by 6 bases; bases with no gene match: 8. The germline V gene encodes CDR1 SNHLY and CDR2 FYNNEI. The full variable domain, in which reference TRBV2 and TRBJ2-2 provide the parts outside the CDR3, is EPEVTQTPSHQVTQMGQEVILRCVPISNHLYFYWYRQILGQKVEFLVSFYNNEISEKSEIFDDQFSVERPDGSNFTLKIRSTKLEDSAMYFCASRNPGGSGELFFGEGSRLTVL.

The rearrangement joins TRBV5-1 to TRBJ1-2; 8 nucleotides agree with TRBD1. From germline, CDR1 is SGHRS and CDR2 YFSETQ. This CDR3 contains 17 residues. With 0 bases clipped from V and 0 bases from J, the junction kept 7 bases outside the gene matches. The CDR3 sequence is CASSLAYGTGANYGYTF. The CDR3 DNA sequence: TGCGCCAGCAGCTTGGCCTACGGGACAGGAGCTAACTATGGCTACACCTTC.

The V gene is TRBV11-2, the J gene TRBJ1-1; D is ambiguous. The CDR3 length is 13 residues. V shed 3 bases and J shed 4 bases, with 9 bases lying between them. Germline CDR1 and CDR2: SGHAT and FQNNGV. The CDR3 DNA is TGTGCCAGCAGCTTTCGTAGCCTCACTGAAGCTTTCTTT. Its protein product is CASSFRSLTEAFF. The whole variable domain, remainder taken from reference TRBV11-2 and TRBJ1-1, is EAGVAQSPRYKIIEKRQSVAFWCNPISGHATLYWYQQILGQGPKLLIQFQNNGVVDDSQLPKDRFSAERLKGVDSTLKIQPAKLEDSAVYLCASSFRSLTEAFFGQGTRLTVV.

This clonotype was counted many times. CDR3 coding DNA: TGTGCCAGCAGGCTCGGCGGGGGGATTACAGATACGCAGTATTTT. The encoded protein is CASRLGGGITDTQYF. The rearrangement uses TRBV6-6 and TRBJ2-3; 8 bases match TRBD2. J was trimmed by 3 bases and V by 6 bases; bases with no gene match: 8. The CDR3 covers 15 residues. From germline, CDR1 is MNHNY and CDR2 SVGAGI (reference sequence).

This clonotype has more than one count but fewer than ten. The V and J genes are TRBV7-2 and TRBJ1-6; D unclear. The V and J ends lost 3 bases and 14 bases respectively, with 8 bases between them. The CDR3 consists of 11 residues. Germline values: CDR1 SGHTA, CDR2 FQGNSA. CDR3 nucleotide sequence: TGTGCCAGCAGCTTGGGGAGAACCCTCCACTTT. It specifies CASSLGRTLHF. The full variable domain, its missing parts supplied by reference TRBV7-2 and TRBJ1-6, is GAGVSQSPSNKVTEKGKDVELRCDPISGHTALYWYRQSLGQGLEFLIYFQGNSAPDKSGLPSDRFSAERTGGSVSTLTIQRTQQEDSAVYLCASSLGRTLHFGNGTRLTVT.

CDR3 sequence: CSVESPDLSADTQYF. Here the CDR3 DNA reads TGCAGCGTTGAGTCCCCAGACTTGTCAGCAGATACGCAGTATTTT. J is TRBJ2-3 and V is TRBV29-1, with D unclear. Trimming removed 3 bases at V and 4 bases at J, with 17 bases between. The CDR3 is made up of 15 amino acids. Per germline, CDR1 SQVTM and CDR2 ANQGSEA.

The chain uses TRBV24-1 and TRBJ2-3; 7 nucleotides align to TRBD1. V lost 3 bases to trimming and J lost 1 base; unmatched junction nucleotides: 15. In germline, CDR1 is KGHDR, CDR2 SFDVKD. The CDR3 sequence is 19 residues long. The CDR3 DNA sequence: TGTGCCACCAGTGATCCACCGGGCCGTAGAGGGGGCGGCACAGATACGCAGTATTTT. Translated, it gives CATSDPPGRRGGGTDTQYF.

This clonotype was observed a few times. The CDR3 DNA follows: TGTGCCAGTAGTGACAGGGGACCCTATTCACCCCTCCACTTT. It is translated as CASSDRGPYSPLHF. The chain carries TRBV19 and TRBJ1-6; 8 nucleotides agree with TRBD1. J gave up 8 bases and V 5 bases, and 5 bases lay outside the gene matches. Per germline, CDR1 LNHDA and CDR2 SQIVND (reference sequence). The CDR3 spans 14 residues. Based on the CDR3 plus reference TRBV19 and TRBJ1-6, the full variable domain is DGGITQSPKYLFRKEGQNVTLSCEQNLNHDAMYWYRQDPGQGLRLIYYSQIVNDFQKGDIAEGYSVSREKKESFPLTVTSAQKNPTAFYLCASSDRGPYSPLHFGNGTRLTVT.

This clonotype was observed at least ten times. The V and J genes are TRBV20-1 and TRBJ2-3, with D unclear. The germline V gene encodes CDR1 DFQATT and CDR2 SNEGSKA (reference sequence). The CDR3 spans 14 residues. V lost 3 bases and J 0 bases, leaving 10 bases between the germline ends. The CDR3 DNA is TGCAGTGCTAGCGACGATCCTAGCACAGATACGCAGTATTTT. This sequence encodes CSASDDPSTDTQYF.

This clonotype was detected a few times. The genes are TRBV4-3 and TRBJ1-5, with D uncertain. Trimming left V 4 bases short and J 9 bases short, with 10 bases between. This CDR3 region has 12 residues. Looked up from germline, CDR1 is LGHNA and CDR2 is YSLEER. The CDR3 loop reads CASSRDSGPQHF. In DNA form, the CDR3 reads TGCGCCAGCAGCCGAGACTCGGGGCCCCAGCATTTT.

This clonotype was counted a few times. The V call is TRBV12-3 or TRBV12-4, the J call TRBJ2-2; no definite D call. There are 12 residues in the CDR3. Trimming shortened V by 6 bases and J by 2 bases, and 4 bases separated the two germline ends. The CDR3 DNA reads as TGTGCCAGCAGGGTCAACACCGGGGAGCTGTTTTTT. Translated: CASRVNTGELFF.

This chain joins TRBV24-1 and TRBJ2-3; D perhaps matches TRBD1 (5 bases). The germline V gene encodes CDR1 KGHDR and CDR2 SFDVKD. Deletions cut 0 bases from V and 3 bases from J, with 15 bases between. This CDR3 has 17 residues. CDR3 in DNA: TGTGCCACCAGTGATTTGTGGGCTCCCACAGGTACAGATACGCAGTATTTT. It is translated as CATSDLWAPTGTDTQYF.

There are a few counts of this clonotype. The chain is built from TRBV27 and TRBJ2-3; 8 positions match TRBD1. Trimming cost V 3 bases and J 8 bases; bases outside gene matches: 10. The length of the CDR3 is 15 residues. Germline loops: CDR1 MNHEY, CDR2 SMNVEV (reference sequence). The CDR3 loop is CASSFSRGLEGTQYF. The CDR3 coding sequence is TGTGCCAGCAGTTTCTCCAGGGGGCTCGAAGGTACGCAGTATTTT.

In DNA form, the CDR3 reads TGTGCCAGCAGCGTAGGAGACAGAACCTACGAGCAGTACTTC. Translating it yields CASSVGDRTYEQYF. This sequence joins TRBV9 and TRBJ2-7; a possible D gene is TRBD1 (5 bases). The CDR3 runs 14 residues. Germline loops: CDR1 SGDLS, CDR2 YYNGEE. V lost 0 bases and J lost 2, with 9 bases in between.

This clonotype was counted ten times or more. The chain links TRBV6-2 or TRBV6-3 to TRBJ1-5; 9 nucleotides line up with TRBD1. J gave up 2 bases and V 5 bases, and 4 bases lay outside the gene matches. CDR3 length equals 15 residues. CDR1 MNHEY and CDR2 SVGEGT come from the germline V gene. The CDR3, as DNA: TGTGCCAGCAGTCCACAGGGGGCGGGCAATCAGCCCCAGCATTTT. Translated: CASSPQGAGNQPQHF.

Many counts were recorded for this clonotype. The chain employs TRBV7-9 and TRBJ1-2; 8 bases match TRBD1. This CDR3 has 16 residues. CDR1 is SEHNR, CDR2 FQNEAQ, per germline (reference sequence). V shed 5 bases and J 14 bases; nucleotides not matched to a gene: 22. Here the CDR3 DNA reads TGTGCCAGCAGCCCCAGCGGGGTCCGGACAGGGCAAGATCGGACCTTC. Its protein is CASSPSGVRTGQDRTF.

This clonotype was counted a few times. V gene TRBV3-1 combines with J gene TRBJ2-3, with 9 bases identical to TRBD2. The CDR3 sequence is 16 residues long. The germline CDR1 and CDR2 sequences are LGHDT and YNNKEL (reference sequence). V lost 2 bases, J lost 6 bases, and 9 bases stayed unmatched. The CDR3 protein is CASSQFSGGGLDTQYF. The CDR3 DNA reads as TGTGCCAGCAGCCAATTTAGCGGGGGCGGATTGGATACGCAGTATTTT.

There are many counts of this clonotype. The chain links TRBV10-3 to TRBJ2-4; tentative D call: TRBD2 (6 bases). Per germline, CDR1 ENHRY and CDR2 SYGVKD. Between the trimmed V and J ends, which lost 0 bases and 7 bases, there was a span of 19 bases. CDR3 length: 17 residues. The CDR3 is CAISESEGPTFGNIQYF. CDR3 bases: TGTGCCATCAGTGAGTCGGAGGGACCGACGTTCGGGAACATTCAGTACTTC.

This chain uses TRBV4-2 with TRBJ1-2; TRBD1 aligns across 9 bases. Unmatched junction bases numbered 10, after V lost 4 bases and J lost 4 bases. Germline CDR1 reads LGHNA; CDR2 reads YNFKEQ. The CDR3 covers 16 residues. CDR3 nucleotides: TGTGCCAGCAGCCCCCCAGCAGGACAGGGGTCCTATGGCTACACCTTC. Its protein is CASSPPAGQGSYGYTF.

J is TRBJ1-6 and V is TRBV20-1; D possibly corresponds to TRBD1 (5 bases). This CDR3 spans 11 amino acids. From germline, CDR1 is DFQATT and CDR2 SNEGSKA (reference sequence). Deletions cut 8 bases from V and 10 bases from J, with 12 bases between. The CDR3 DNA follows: TGCAGTATCAGGGTCGGGTCACCCCTCCACTTT. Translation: CSIRVGSPLHF.

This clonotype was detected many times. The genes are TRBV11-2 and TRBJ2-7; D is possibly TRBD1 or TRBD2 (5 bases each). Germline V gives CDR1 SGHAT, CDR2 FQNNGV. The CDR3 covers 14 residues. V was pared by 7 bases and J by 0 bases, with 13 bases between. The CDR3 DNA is TGTGCCAGCACCGAGGGGTTCGCCTCCTACGAGCAGTACTTC. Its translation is CASTEGFASYEQYF.

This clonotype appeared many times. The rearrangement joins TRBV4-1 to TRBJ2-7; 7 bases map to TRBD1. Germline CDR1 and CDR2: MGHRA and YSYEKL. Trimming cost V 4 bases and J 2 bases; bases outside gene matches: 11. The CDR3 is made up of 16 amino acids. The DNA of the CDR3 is TGCGCCAGCAGCCCCACCGTGACAGGGTCCCCCTACGAGCAGTACGTC. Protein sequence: CASSPTVTGSPYEQYV.

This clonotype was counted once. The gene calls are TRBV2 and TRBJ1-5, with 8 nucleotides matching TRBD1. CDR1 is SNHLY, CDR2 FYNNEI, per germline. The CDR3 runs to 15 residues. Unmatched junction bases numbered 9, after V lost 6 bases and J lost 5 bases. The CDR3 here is CASSRGQGGDQPQHF. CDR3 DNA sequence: TGTGCCAGCAGCCGAGGACAGGGTGGAGATCAGCCCCAGCATTTT. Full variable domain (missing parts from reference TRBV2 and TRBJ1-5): EPEVTQTPSHQVTQMGQEVILRCVPISNHLYFYWYRQILGQKVEFLVSFYNNEISEKSEIFDDQFSVERPDGSNFTLKIRSTKLEDSAMYFCASSRGQGGDQPQHFGDGTRLSIL.

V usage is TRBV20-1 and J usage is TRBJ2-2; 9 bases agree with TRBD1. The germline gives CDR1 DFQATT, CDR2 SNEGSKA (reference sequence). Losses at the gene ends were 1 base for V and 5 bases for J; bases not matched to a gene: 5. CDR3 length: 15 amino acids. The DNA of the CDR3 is TGCAGTGCTAGAGGGACAGGGGTGGTAACCGGGGAGCTGTTTTTT. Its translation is CSARGTGVVTGELFF.